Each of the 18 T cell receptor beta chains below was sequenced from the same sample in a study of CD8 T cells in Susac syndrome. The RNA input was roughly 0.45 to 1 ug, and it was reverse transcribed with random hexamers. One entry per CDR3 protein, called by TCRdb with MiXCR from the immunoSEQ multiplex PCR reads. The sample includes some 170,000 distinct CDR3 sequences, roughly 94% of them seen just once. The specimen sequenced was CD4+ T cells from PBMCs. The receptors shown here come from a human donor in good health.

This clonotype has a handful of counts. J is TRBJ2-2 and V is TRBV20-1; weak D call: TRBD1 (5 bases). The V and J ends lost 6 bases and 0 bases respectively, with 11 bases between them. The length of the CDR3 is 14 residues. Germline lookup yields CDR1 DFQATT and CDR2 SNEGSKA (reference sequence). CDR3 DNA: TGCAGTGCCACGAGACAGCCGAACACCGGGGAGCTGTTTTTT. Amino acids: CSATRQPNTGELFF.

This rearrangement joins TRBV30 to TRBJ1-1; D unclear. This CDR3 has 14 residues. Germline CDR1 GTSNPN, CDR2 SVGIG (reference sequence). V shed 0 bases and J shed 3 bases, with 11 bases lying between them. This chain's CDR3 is CAWSVAMADTEAFF. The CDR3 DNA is TGTGCCTGGAGTGTAGCGATGGCAGACACTGAAGCTTTCTTT.

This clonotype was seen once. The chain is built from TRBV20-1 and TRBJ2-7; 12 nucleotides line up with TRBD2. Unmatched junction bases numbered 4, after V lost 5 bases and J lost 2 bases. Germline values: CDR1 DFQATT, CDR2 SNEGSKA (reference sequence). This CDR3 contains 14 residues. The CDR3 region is CSAQRTSGTYEQYF. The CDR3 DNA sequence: TGCAGTGCTCAACGGACTAGCGGGACCTACGAGCAGTACTTC.

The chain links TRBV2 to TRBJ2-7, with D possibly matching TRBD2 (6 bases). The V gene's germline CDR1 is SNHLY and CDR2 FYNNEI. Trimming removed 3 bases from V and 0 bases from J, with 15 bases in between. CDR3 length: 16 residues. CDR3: CASSERGSASSYEQYF. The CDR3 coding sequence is TGTGCCAGCAGTGAGCGGGGTAGCGCGAGCTCCTACGAGCAGTACTTC.

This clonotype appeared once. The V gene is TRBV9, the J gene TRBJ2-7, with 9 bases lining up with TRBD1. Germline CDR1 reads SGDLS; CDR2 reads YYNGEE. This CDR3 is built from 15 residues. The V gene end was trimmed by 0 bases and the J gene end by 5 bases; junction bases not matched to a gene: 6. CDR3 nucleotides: TGTGCCAGCAGCGTAGGTGGGACAGGGACTCACGAGCAGTACTTC. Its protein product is CASSVGGTGTHEQYF.

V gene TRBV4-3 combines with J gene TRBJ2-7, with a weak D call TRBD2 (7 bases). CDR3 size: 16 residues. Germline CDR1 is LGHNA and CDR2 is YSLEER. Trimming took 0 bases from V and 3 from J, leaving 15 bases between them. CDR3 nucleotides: TGCGCCAGCAGCCAAGAATGGGCGGGGGCTGTCTACGAGCAGTACTTC. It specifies CASSQEWAGAVYEQYF.

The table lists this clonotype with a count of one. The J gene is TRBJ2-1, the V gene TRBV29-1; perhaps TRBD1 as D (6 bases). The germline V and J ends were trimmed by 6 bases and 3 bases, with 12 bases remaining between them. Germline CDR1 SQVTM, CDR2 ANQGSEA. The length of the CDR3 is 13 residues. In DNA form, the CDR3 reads TGCAGCGTCCAAGGACAGAACTACAATGAGCAGTTCTTC. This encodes CSVQGQNYNEQFF.

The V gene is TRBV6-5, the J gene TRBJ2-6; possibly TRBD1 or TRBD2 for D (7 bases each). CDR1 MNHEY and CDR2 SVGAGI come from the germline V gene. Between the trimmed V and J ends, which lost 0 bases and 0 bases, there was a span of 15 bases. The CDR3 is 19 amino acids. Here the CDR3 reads CASSYSTGRGTSGANVLTF. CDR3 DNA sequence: TGTGCCAGCAGTTACTCGACAGGGAGGGGGACCTCTGGGGCCAACGTCCTGACTTTC.

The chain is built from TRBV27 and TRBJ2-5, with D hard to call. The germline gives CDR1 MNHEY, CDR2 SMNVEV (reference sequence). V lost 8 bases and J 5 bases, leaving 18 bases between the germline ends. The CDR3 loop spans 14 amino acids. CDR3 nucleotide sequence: TGTGCCAGCCCCCCCTCGTCCCCTCGGGAGACCCAGTACTTC. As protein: CASPPSSPRETQYF.

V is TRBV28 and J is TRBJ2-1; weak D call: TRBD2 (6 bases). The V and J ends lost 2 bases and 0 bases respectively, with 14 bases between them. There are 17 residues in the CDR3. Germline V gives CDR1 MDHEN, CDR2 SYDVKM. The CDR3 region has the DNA TGTGCCAGCAGTTTAGGTCGGGCTAGCGTCTCCTACAATGAGCAGTTCTTC. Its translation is CASSLGRASVSYNEQFF.

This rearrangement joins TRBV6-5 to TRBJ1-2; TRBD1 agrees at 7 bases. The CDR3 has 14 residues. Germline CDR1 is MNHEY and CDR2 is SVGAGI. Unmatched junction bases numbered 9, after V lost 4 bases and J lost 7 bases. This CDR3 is CASSLDRDGSGYTF. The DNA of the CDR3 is TGTGCCAGCAGTTTAGACAGGGACGGCAGTGGCTACACCTTC.

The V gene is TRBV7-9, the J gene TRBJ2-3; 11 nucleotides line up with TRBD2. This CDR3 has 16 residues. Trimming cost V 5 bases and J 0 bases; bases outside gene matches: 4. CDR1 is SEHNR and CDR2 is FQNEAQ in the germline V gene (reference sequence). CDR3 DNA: TGTGCCAGCAGCGTGGGACTAGCGGAGAGCACAGATACGCAGTATTTT. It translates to CASSVGLAESTDTQYF.

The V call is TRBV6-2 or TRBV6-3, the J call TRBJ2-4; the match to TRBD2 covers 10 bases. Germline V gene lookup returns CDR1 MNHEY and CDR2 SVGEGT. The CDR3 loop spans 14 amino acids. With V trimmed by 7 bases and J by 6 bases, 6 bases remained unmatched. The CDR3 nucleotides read TGTGCCAGCAAAACGCGGACTAGCGGAAACATTCAGTACTTC. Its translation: CASKTRTSGNIQYF.

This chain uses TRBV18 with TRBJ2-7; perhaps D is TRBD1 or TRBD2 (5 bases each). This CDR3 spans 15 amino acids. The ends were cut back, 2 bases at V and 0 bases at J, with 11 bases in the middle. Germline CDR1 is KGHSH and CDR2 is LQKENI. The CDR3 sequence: CASSPEGRPSYEQYF. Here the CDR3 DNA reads TGTGCCAGCTCACCAGAGGGACGTCCCTCCTACGAGCAGTACTTC.

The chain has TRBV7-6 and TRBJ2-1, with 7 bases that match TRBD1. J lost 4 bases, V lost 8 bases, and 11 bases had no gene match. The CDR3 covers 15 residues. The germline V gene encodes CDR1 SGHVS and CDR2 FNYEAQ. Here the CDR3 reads CASALENRGYNEQFF. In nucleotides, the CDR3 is TGTGCCAGCGCACTGGAGAACAGGGGTTACAATGAGCAGTTCTTC.

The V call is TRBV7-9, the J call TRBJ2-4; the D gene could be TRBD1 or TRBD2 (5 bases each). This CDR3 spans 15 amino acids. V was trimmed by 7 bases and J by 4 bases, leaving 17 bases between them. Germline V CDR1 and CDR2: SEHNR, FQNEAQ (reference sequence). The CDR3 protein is CASTPSGTEKNIQYF. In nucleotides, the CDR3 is TGTGCCAGCACCCCGTCTGGGACGGAGAAAAACATTCAGTACTTC.

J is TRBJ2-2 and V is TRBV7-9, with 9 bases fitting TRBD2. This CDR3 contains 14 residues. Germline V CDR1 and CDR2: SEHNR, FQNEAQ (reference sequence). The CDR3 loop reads CVPSTSGNTGELFF. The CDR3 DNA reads TGTGTCCCGTCGACTAGCGGGAACACCGGGGAGCTGTTTTTT.

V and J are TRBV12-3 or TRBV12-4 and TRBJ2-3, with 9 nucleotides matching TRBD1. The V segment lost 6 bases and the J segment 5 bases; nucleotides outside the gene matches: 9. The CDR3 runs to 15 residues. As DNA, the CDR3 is TGTGCCAGCAGCCCTCGACAGGGGGGCCAAGATACGCAGTATTTT. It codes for CASSPRQGGQDTQYF.